This TCR beta chain stems from a study of control samples from healthy donors and cancer patients. Profiling relied on immunoSEQ multiplex PCR, and the TCRdb table lists in-frame clones only, not all of them. The repertoire holds approximately 190,000 clones, about nine tenths seen once, with approximately 2% in the top ten. Germline V CDR1 and CDR2: LGHDT, YNNKEL (reference sequence). Trimming pared 1 base from V and 1 base from J, leaving 10 bases between. This CDR3 is built from 15 residues. This chain connects TRBV3-1 (or the pseudogene TRBV3-2) to TRBJ1-1, with D hard to call. The TCR comes from a man aged 30 to 39 in good health. The specimen sequenced was blood. The CDR3 here is CASSQAGGANTEAFF. The CDR3 DNA reads TGTGCCAGCAGCCAAGCGGGAGGAGCGAACACTGAAGCTTTCTTT.